This TCR beta chain was identified during a study of blood T cell repertoires in COVID-19. Study background: PBMCs, B-cell-depleted T cells, or T cells were the source of the cDNA or gDNA that made up the material.

The CDR3 totals 14 residues. CDR1 MGHDK and CDR2 SYGVNS come from the germline V gene. J was trimmed by 2 bases and V by 5 bases; bases with no gene match: 5. Data came from immunoSEQ multiplex PCR; TCRdb stores just in-frame clones and leaves some out. The sample carries 150,000 or so clones, 87% recorded once. This rearrangement joins TRBV25-1 to TRBJ2-7; 8 nucleotides line up with TRBD1. The TCR was taken from an elderly man with acute or convalescent COVID-19. Material for sequencing was peripheral blood. For the CDR3, the DNA is TGTGCCAGCAGTATACGGACAGGGCCCTACGAGCAGTACTTC. As protein: CASSIRTGPYEQYF.